The 26 T cell receptor beta chains below come from one sample, sequenced in a study of OX40 agonist ivuxolimab in advanced cancers. Repertoires were generated with immunoSEQ multiplex PCR, while TCRdb's copy carries only in-frame clones and drops some. This sample yields over 75,000 clones, of which approximately 91% are seen a single time; 0.33% belongs to the top ten. The material was CD4+ or CD8+ T cells sorted from blood, obtained in a trial of the OX40 agonist ivuxolimab. The origin of the receptors is an adult with an advanced solid tumor such as melanoma, head and neck, liver or kidney cancer.

The V gene is TRBV28, the J gene TRBJ2-2, with D possibly being TRBD1 or TRBD2 (6 bases each). The germline V gene encodes CDR1 MDHEN and CDR2 SYDVKM. Trimming took off 8 bases at V and 5 bases at J, with 12 bases between the two ends. There are 13 residues in the CDR3. The CDR3 reads CASGQGGTGELFF. In DNA, the CDR3 is TGTGCCAGCGGCCAAGGGGGGACCGGGGAGCTGTTTTTT.

The chain couples TRBV5-4 to TRBJ2-5, with a tentative D call TRBD1 (6 bases). Trimming took off 4 bases at V and 3 bases at J, with 10 bases between the two ends. The CDR3 runs 13 residues. CDR1 is SGHNT, CDR2 YYREEE, per germline (reference sequence). This chain's CDR3 is CASSATGEETQYF. CDR3 sequence (DNA): TGTGCCAGCAGCGCGACAGGAGAAGAGACCCAGTACTTC.

The chain recombines TRBV7-2 with TRBJ1-1; unclear D gene. This CDR3 is 15 amino acids long. From germline, CDR1 is SGHTA and CDR2 FQGNSA. V lost 4 bases and J 5 bases, leaving 17 bases between the germline ends. The CDR3 spells CASSSSRRRGTEAFF. CDR3 bases: TGTGCCAGCAGCTCCAGTCGACGGCGTGGGACTGAAGCTTTCTTT.

The rearrangement joins TRBV27 to TRBJ2-2, with 8 nucleotides matching TRBD1. This CDR3 contains 17 residues. The germline gives CDR1 MNHEY, CDR2 SMNVEV (reference sequence). J lost 1 base, V lost 5 bases, and 9 bases had no gene match. This CDR3 is CASSKGGQGRNTGELFF. CDR3 sequence (DNA): TGTGCCAGCAGTAAAGGAGGACAGGGAAGGAACACCGGGGAGCTGTTTTTT.

This clone is a singleton in its sample. This chain joins TRBV19 and TRBJ1-3; weak D call: TRBD1 (5 bases). This CDR3 has 15 amino acids. Germline assignment: CDR1 LNHDA and CDR2 SQIVND (reference sequence). Trimming took 1 base from V and 1 from J, leaving 8 bases between them. CDR3 loop: CASSIGGRSGNTIYF. Written as DNA, the CDR3 is TGTGCCAGTAGTATAGGGGGCCGTTCTGGAAACACCATATATTTT.

The chain couples TRBV7-3 to TRBJ2-1; D is unclear. Germline assignment: CDR1 SGHTA and CDR2 FQGTGA. V lost 5 bases, J lost 0 bases, and 11 bases lay in between. The CDR3 covers 15 residues. The chain's CDR3 is CASSHRRSSYNEQFF. CDR3 sequence (DNA): TGTGCCAGCAGCCACAGAAGGAGCTCCTACAATGAGCAGTTCTTC.

This clone was found once. The chain recombines TRBV28 with TRBJ2-6; D perhaps matches TRBD1 (5 bases). This CDR3 region has 15 residues. The germline CDR1 and CDR2 sequences are MDHEN and SYDVKM. Trimming took off 6 bases at V and 0 bases at J, with 9 bases between the two ends. The CDR3 protein is CASRRQNSGANVLTF. The DNA for the CDR3 is TGTGCCAGCAGAAGACAGAACTCTGGGGCCAACGTCCTGACTTTC.

The chain has TRBV2 and TRBJ2-1, with TRBD1 identical over 7 bases. The CDR3 totals 12 residues. Germline assignment: CDR1 SNHLY and CDR2 FYNNEI. With V trimmed by 4 bases and J by 6 bases, 0 bases remained unmatched. CDR3 nucleotide sequence: TGTGCCAGCAGTGGACAGGGCAATGAGCAGTTCTTC. This encodes CASSGQGNEQFF.

This clone was counted a few times. The chain recombines TRBV6-5 with TRBJ1-5; the D is unclear. This CDR3 has 13 amino acids. Trimming left V 0 bases short and J 6 bases short, with 6 bases between. Looked up from germline, CDR1 is MNHEY and CDR2 is SVGAGI. The CDR3 here is CASSYSRTQPQHF. The CDR3, as DNA: TGTGCCAGCAGTTACTCTAGGACTCAGCCCCAGCATTTT.

V is TRBV6-1 and J is TRBJ2-7, with D perhaps matching TRBD2 (5 bases). The CDR3 is made up of 12 amino acids. Germline V lookup: CDR1 MNHNS, CDR2 SASEGT. V shed 7 bases and J shed 3 bases, with 10 bases lying between them. The CDR3 here is CASNHDYYEQYF. DNA for the CDR3: TGTGCCAGCAACCACGACTACTACGAGCAGTACTTC.

The rearrangement uses TRBV7-6 and TRBJ2-6, with 7 bases lining up with TRBD1. Germline lookup yields CDR1 SGHVS and CDR2 FNYEAQ. This CDR3 has 17 residues. V was clipped by 5 bases and J by 0 bases; unmatched bases: 7. As DNA, the CDR3 is TGTGCCAGCAGCGACCGGACAGGAAGCTCTGGGGCCAACGTCCTGACTTTC. Amino acid sequence: CASSDRTGSSGANVLTF.

The rearrangement joins TRBV6-6 to TRBJ1-3; D might be TRBD1 (5 bases). This CDR3 has 13 amino acids. Trimming took off 7 bases at V and 4 bases at J, with 11 bases between the two ends. Germline CDR1 is MNHNY and CDR2 is SVGAGI (reference sequence). The CDR3 here is CASTHRDGNTIYF. CDR3 nucleotide sequence: TGTGCCAGCACCCACCGGGACGGAAACACCATATATTTT.

This clone was recorded once. The chain has TRBV30 and TRBJ1-4, with D perhaps matching TRBD1 (5 bases). The length of the CDR3 is 14 residues. V was clipped by 2 bases and J by 7 bases, with 14 bases between them. The germline V gene has CDR1 GTSNPN and CDR2 SVGIG (reference sequence). CDR3 DNA: TGTGCCTGGAGTCCGGACAACGCGGCTGAAAAACTGTTTTTT. This encodes CAWSPDNAAEKLFF.

This chain joins TRBV28 and TRBJ2-7, with D tentatively TRBD2 (6 bases). There are 14 residues in the CDR3. Germline CDR1 is MDHEN and CDR2 is SYDVKM. V was pared by 3 bases and J by 4 bases, with 13 bases between. CDR3 DNA: TGTGCCAGCAGTTTCGGGGGACTCCTATACGAGCAGTACTTC. The encoded protein is CASSFGGLLYEQYF.

The gene calls are TRBV29-1 and TRBJ2-1, with a possible D match to TRBD2 (5 bases). The CDR3 covers 15 residues. Trimming pared 3 bases from V and 0 bases from J, leaving 12 bases between. Germline CDR1 and CDR2: SQVTM and ANQGSEA. In nucleotides, the CDR3 is TGCAGCGTTGATTTTCGTGGGAGCTCCTACAATGAGCAGTTCTTC. Encoded protein: CSVDFRGSSYNEQFF.

The chain carries TRBV2 and TRBJ2-5, with 8 nucleotides matching TRBD1. Germline values: CDR1 SNHLY, CDR2 FYNNEI. J gave up 5 bases and V 6 bases, and 8 bases lay outside the gene matches. There are 14 residues in the CDR3. CDR3 bases: TGTGCCAGCAGGAAGGACAGGGCGGGGGAGACCCAGTACTTC. This sequence encodes CASRKDRAGETQYF.

The chain employs TRBV28 and TRBJ1-2, with no clear D. Germline CDR1 and CDR2: MDHEN and SYDVKM. Trimming stripped 2 bases from V and 5 bases from J, with 18 bases between. CDR3 length: 16 residues. This CDR3 reads CASSLTGRSPPYGYTF. For the CDR3, the DNA is TGTGCCAGCAGTTTAACGGGAAGGTCCCCCCCTTATGGCTACACCTTC.

The chain links TRBV18 to TRBJ2-5; D is unclear. Trimming removed 0 bases at V and 4 bases at J, with 12 bases between. CDR1 is KGHSH, CDR2 LQKENI, per germline. The CDR3 length is 15 residues. CDR3 amino acids: CASSPPGRVGETQYF. CDR3 DNA: TGTGCCAGCTCACCACCGGGCCGGGTAGGAGAGACCCAGTACTTC. The variable domain in full, completed from reference TRBV18 and TRBJ2-5, reads NAGVMQNPRHLVRRRGQEARLRCSPMKGHSHVYWYRQLPEEGLKFMVYLQKENIIDESGMPKERFSAEFPKEGPSILRIQQVVRGDSAAYFCASSPPGRVGETQYFGPGTRLLVL.

CDR3 residues: CASSLQGAQPQHF. In DNA, the CDR3 is TGTGCCAGTAGTCTCCAGGGCGCTCAGCCCCAGCATTTT. The V call is TRBV19, the J call TRBJ1-5, with a weak D call TRBD1 (5 bases). The V and J ends lost 5 bases and 6 bases respectively, with 11 bases between them. Germline V gives CDR1 LNHDA, CDR2 SQIVND (reference sequence). The CDR3 is 13 residues long. The variable domain in full, with the rest retrieved from reference TRBV19 and TRBJ1-5, is DGGITQSPKYLFRKEGQNVTLSCEQNLNHDAMYWYRQDPGQGLRLIYYSQIVNDFQKGDIAEGYSVSREKKESFPLTVTSAQKNPTAFYLCASSLQGAQPQHFGDGTRLSIL.

V is TRBV2 and J is TRBJ2-3, with 10 positions matching TRBD1. V shed 3 bases and J 3 bases; nucleotides not matched to a gene: 0. Looked up from germline, CDR1 is SNHLY and CDR2 is FYNNEI. The CDR3 is 14 amino acids. CDR3 residues: CASSEGQGTDTQYF. DNA for the CDR3: TGTGCCAGCAGTGAGGGACAGGGGACAGATACGCAGTATTTT.

CDR3 in DNA: TGTGCCAGCAGCCCTAGTTTGGCCTCCTACAATGAGCAGTTCTTC. It is translated as CASSPSLASYNEQFF. The chain has TRBV9 and TRBJ2-1; D is unclear. The V end was cut by 4 bases, the J end by 0 bases, with 11 bases between. The CDR3 extends over 15 amino acids. Germline V gives CDR1 SGDLS, CDR2 YYNGEE.

The chain is built from TRBV11-3 and TRBJ2-3, with 8 bases that match TRBD2. This CDR3 is 14 amino acids long. V lost 4 bases and J lost 6; bases outside the gene matches: 6. The germline CDR1 and CDR2 sequences are SGHNT and YENEEA. The CDR3 DNA sequence: TGTGCCAGCAGCTCCTCAGCGGGAGTGGATACGCAGTATTTT. Amino acid sequence: CASSSSAGVDTQYF.

This rearrangement joins TRBV11-1 to TRBJ2-5, with TRBD2 identical over 10 bases. The V gene end was trimmed by 5 bases and the J gene end by 7 bases; junction bases not matched to a gene: 13. The CDR3 loop spans 16 amino acids. Germline CDR1 is SGHAT and CDR2 is FQDESV (reference sequence). The CDR3 region is CASSTRTSGPEGTQYF. The CDR3 DNA sequence: TGTGCCAGCAGCACCCGGACTAGCGGCCCGGAGGGGACCCAGTACTTC.

This clone was counted between two and nine times. The chain uses TRBV11-3 and TRBJ2-1, with a tentative D call TRBD1 (7 bases). Germline-derived CDR1 and CDR2 are SGHNT and YENEEA. The V end lost 5 bases, the J end lost 4 bases, and 12 bases lay between the germline ends. This CDR3 is built from 14 residues. The CDR3 DNA is TGTGCCAGCAGCGCAGGGGGGTCATACAATGAGCAGTTCTTC. Translating gives CASSAGGSYNEQFF.

The chain is built from TRBV6-6 and TRBJ2-1, with 10 bases aligning to TRBD1. Germline V CDR1 and CDR2: MNHNY, SVGAGI (reference sequence). The CDR3 has 14 residues. V shed 6 bases, J shed 6 bases, and the junction held 5 bases outside the gene matches. The CDR3 sequence: CASSTGQGLNEQFF. Here the CDR3 DNA reads TGTGCCAGCAGCACGGGACAGGGGCTCAATGAGCAGTTCTTC.

The chain couples TRBV19 to TRBJ1-2; 11 nucleotides match TRBD1. Germline V gene sequence: CDR1 LNHDA, CDR2 SQIVND (reference sequence). The CDR3 has 17 amino acids. V gave up 6 bases and J gave up 6 bases; unmatched junction bases: 15. In DNA form, the CDR3 reads TGTGCCAGTAGACCCCGGGACAGGGGGTTTGGCCCTCATGGCTACACCTTC. It encodes CASRPRDRGFGPHGYTF. The full variable domain, rest sourced from reference TRBV19 and TRBJ1-2, is DGGITQSPKYLFRKEGQNVTLSCEQNLNHDAMYWYRQDPGQGLRLIYYSQIVNDFQKGDIAEGYSVSREKKESFPLTVTSAQKNPTAFYLCASRPRDRGFGPHGYTFGSGTRLTVV.